The rows below give T cell receptor beta chains drawn from one sample of a study of T cell repertoires in cytomegalovirus infection. These TCRs are of unknown antigen specificity. TCRdb fed the reads into MiXCR, producing one record per CDR3 protein. The repertoire holds around 570,000 distinct CDR3 sequences, with about 39% as singletons. The sample consisted of cultured PBMCs, taken from culture after CMV antigen stimulation. The receptors here all came from a human donor in good health (CMV status not recorded). Some clones in this sample may be carry-over from other donors' samples. CDR3s include the opening cysteine and the closing phenylalanine or tryptophan. D genes are given only for firm matches. Size is omitted from some rows. Given values are once, few, many or a class for expanded clones.

TRBV5-1	few	-	TRBJ1-1	TGCGCCAGCAGCTATGACAGGACGGACACTGAAGCTTTCTTT	CASSYDRTDTEAFF
TRBV7-2	-	-	TRBJ2-3	TGTGCCAGCAGCTTGAGACTAGTAACGGATACGCAGTATTTT	CASSLRLVTDTQYF
TRBV7-2	few	-	TRBJ2-1	TGTGCCAGCAGCTTAGCAAGCGCCTCGGCCTCCTACAATGAGCAGTTCTTC	CASSLASASASYNEQFF
TRBV3-1	-	TRBD1	TRBJ1-2	TGTGCCAGCAGCAATACAGGGGGCTCCTATGGCTACACCTTC	CASSNTGGSYGYTF
TRBV4-1	-	-	TRBJ2-3	TGCGCCAGCAGCCAAAATGGAGTACCACGTGGGGATACGCAGTATTTT	CASSQNGVPRGDTQYF
TRBV3-1	-	-	TRBJ2-7	TGTGCCAGCACCGAGGGCTACGAGCAGTACTTC	CASTEGYEQYF
TRBV19	few	TRBD2	TRBJ2-1	TGTGCCAGTAGTATTGTAGCGGGCTCCTACAATGAGCAGTTCTTC	CASSIVAGSYNEQFF
TRBV7-9	few	TRBD1	TRBJ2-5	TGTGCCAGCAGCCCTTCCGGGACAGTGACTCATGAGACCCAGTACTTC	CASSPSGTVTHETQYF
TRBV10-3	-	-	TRBJ2-3	TGTGCCATCACCCCTGGCCAGCGGGCCAGCACAGATACGCAGTATTTT	CAITPGQRASTDTQYF
TRBV7-2	many	TRBD2	TRBJ2-1	TGTGCCAGCAGCTTGGGACTAGCGGGACCATACAATGAGCAGTTCTTC	CASSLGLAGPYNEQFF
TRBV5-4	few	-	TRBJ2-6	TGTGCCAGCAGCTCTGGAGGGGTCGGGGCCAACGTCCTGACTTTC	CASSSGGVGANVLTF
TRBV7-6	once	-	TRBJ1-4	TGTGCCAGCAGCTCCGGACCCCCCGAACTGTTTTTT	CASSSGPPELFF
TRBV2	-	TRBD2	TRBJ2-2	TGTGCCAGCAGTGATGAGCGGGAGGGGACCGGGGAGCTGTTTTTT	CASSDEREGTGELFF
TRBV7-2	few	-	TRBJ2-4	TGTGCCAGCAGCTCCGGCGTTTTTGTAAACATTCAGTACTTC	CASSSGVFVNIQYF
TRBV6-8	-	TRBD1	TRBJ1-1	TGTGCCAGCAGTTACTCGGGAAGGGGGCTGAACACTGAAGCTTTCTTT	CASSYSGRGLNTEAFF
TRBV28	-	-	TRBJ1-1	TGTGCCAGCAGAGTACAGGGATTATTCTGGAACACTGAAGCTTTCTTT	CASRVQGLFWNTEAFF
TRBV5-8	-	TRBD1	TRBJ1-2	TGTGCCAGCAGCTGGGACAGAGATGGCTACACCTTC	CASSWDRDGYTF
TRBV6-5	-	-	TRBJ1-6	TGTGCCAGCAGTTCCTCGATGTCACCCCTCCACTTT	CASSSSMSPLHF
TRBV20-1	few	-	TRBJ2-4	TGCAGCCCGACAGCTACCCAGTCCAAAAACATTCAGTACTTC	CSPTATQSKNIQYF
TRBV28	-	-	TRBJ2-1	TGTGCCAGCAGTCCACCGCGGACACTAAACTCCTACAATGAGCAGTTCTTC	CASSPPRTLNSYNEQFF
TRBV7-9	few	TRBD2	TRBJ2-5	TGTGCCAGCAGCTTAGCGCGGGGGGCCAGGGAGACCCAGTACTTC	CASSLARGARETQYF
TRBV7-8	-	-	TRBJ1-6	TGTGCCAGCAGCCCGAGTAGGACAGTCAATTCACCCCTCCACTTT	CASSPSRTVNSPLHF